This TCR beta chain was found in a study of beta chain features in type 1 diabetes. The CDR3 sequence is 16 residues long. Germline CDR1 reads MDHEN; CDR2 reads SYDVKM. The V and J ends lost 2 bases and 7 bases, in that order; junction bases with no gene match: 14. cDNA synthesis used the whole RNA isolate, giving expressed TCRB sequences. Sequencing was performed with immunoSEQ multiplex PCR; in TCRdb, only in-frame clones are kept and a portion is missing. The data hold under 400,000 clones, with 10% to 15% observed a single time. The V call is TRBV28, the J call TRBJ2-7, with 7 bases aligning to TRBD1. Input material: naive CD4+ T cells from blood. The clonotype was recovered from a man between 18 and 29 years old in good health. In DNA, the CDR3 is TGTGCCAGCAGTTTAATTCTCTGGACAGGCACCCAGGAGCAGTACTTC. It is translated as CASSLILWTGTQEQYF.